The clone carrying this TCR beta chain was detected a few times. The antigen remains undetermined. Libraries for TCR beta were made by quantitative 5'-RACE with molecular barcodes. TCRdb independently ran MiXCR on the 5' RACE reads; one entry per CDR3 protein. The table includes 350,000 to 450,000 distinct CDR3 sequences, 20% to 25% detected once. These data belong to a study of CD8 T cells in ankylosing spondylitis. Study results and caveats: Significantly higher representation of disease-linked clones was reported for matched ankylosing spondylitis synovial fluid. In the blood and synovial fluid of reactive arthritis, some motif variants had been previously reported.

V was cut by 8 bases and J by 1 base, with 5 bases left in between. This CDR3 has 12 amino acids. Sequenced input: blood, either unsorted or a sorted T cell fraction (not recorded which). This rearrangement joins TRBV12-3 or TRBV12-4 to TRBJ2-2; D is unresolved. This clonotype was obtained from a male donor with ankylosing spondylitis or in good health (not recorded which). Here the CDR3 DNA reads TGTGCCAGCGTACAGAACACCGGGGAGCTGTTTTTT. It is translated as CASVQNTGELFF.